One and the same sample provided the 9 T cell receptor beta chains below, sequenced in a study of CD8 T cells in Susac syndrome. With random hexamers, 0.5 to 1 ug RNA was reverse transcribed. TCRdb reprocessed the immunoSEQ multiplex PCR reads via MiXCR and lists one record per CDR3 protein. The sample has 400,000 or so distinct CDR3 sequences, approximately 89% seen once. The sequenced sample was CD8+ T cells from PBMCs. The receptors stem from a human donor with multiple sclerosis.

The CDR3 sequence: CASHREGFENTEAFF. The DNA for the CDR3 is TGCGCCAGTCACAGGGAAGGTTTCGAGAACACTGAAGCTTTCTTT. The genes are TRBV23-1 and TRBJ1-1, with D tentatively TRBD1 (6 bases). TRBV23-1 is an open reading frame whose function is uncertain. The CDR3 is made up of 15 amino acids. Trimming removed 9 bases at V and 1 base at J, with 18 bases between.

V and J are TRBV5-1 and TRBJ2-5, with 7 bases aligning to TRBD2. Germline V CDR1 and CDR2: SGHRS, YFSETQ. The CDR3 extends over 15 amino acids. V was clipped by 0 bases and J by 2 bases; unmatched bases: 4. The CDR3, as DNA: TGCGCCAGCAGCTTGGTTACTAGCGCACAAGAGACCCAGTACTTC. This codes for CASSLVTSAQETQYF.

This clonotype was detected once. This chain uses TRBV30 with TRBJ2-6; possible D gene TRBD1, 6 bases. Trimming removed 2 bases from V and 2 bases from J, with 16 bases in between. The CDR3 consists of 17 residues. The germline CDR1 and CDR2 sequences are GTSNPN and SVGIG (reference sequence). The chain's CDR3 is CAWSNRESFTGANVLTF. In DNA, the CDR3 is TGTGCCTGGAGTAACAGGGAAAGTTTTACTGGGGCCAACGTCCTGACTTTC. The variable domain in full, with the rest retrieved from reference TRBV30 and TRBJ2-6, is SQTIHQWPATLVQPVGSPLSLECTVEGTSNPNLYWYRQAAGRGLQLLFYSVGIGQISSEVPQNLSASRPQDRQFILSSKKLLLSDSGFYLCAWSNRESFTGANVLTFGAGSRLTVL.

V is TRBV2 and J is TRBJ2-1; no definite D call. Germline-derived CDR1 and CDR2 are SNHLY and FYNNEI. Between the trimmed V and J ends, which lost 3 bases and 3 bases, there was a span of 12 bases. The length of the CDR3 is 15 residues. CDR3 loop: CASSDYTGLYNEQFF. CDR3 DNA: TGTGCCAGCAGTGATTACACGGGCCTCTACAATGAGCAGTTCTTC.

This chain uses TRBV27 with TRBJ2-3; D is ambiguous. V gave up 2 bases and J gave up 5 bases, with 11 bases separating them. CDR1 and CDR2 from the germline V gene are MNHEY and SMNVEV (reference sequence). CDR3 length equals 14 residues. CDR3 coding DNA: TGTGCCAGCAGTTTAATAACAGCGAGAGATACGCAGTATTTT. It yields the protein CASSLITARDTQYF.

This clonotype appeared a single time. This chain connects TRBV5-4 to TRBJ1-2; possible D gene TRBD1, 5 bases. The germline gives CDR1 SGHNT, CDR2 YYREEE (reference sequence). CDR3 size: 14 residues. Trimming shortened V by 4 bases and J by 7 bases, and 17 bases separated the two germline ends. The CDR3 region is CASSLTGPGSGYTF. The DNA of the CDR3 is TGTGCCAGCAGCCTGACGGGGCCCGGGTCTGGCTACACCTTC.

This clonotype was recorded once. The gene calls are TRBV19 and TRBJ1-5; D is ambiguous. The CDR3 is made up of 13 amino acids. CDR1 is LNHDA, CDR2 SQIVND, per germline (reference sequence). The V gene lost 0 bases and the J gene lost 4 bases, with 4 bases spanning the gap. The CDR3: CASSIEGNQPQHF. The CDR3, as DNA: TGTGCCAGTAGTATAGAAGGGAATCAGCCCCAGCATTTT.

The chain uses TRBV29-1 and TRBJ2-1, with unresolved D. CDR1 is SQVTM, CDR2 ANQGSEA, per germline. Trimming removed 3 bases at V and 0 bases at J, with 12 bases between. This CDR3 is built from 15 residues. CDR3 residues: CSVEGDDNSYNEQFF. In DNA, the CDR3 is TGCAGCGTTGAGGGTGATGATAACTCCTACAATGAGCAGTTCTTC.

The chain joins TRBV20-1 to TRBJ2-1, with TRBD1 matching over 7 bases. V was pared by 0 bases and J by 0 bases, with 5 bases of the junction left unmatched. Germline assignment: CDR1 DFQATT and CDR2 SNEGSKA (reference sequence). The CDR3 loop spans 16 amino acids. The CDR3 loop is CSAREVQGSSYNEQFF. DNA for the CDR3: TGCAGTGCTAGAGAGGTACAGGGGTCCTCCTACAATGAGCAGTTCTTC.